These T cell receptor beta chains were read from a single sample in a study of cytomegalovirus exposure and HLA in healthy donors. Repertoires were generated with immunoSEQ multiplex PCR, while TCRdb's copy carries only in-frame clones and drops some. The sample is made up of about 84,000 clones, and the top ten hold about 0.61% of it. Sequencing used PBMCs. These receptor sequences come from a man in his fifties or sixties in good health and CMV-seronegative. CDR3s include the opening cysteine and the closing phenylalanine or tryptophan. A D gene is named only where the DNA matches it firmly.

v_gene	j_gene	d_gene	CDR3nt	CDR3aa
TRBV18	TRBJ1-1	NA	TGTGCCAGCTCATCCAGGGGTTCGGACACTGAAGCTTTCTTT	CASSSRGSDTEAFF
TRBV27	TRBJ2-7	TRBD2	TGTGCCAGCAGTTTAGTAGGGACTAACCTAGCCTACGAGCAGTACTTC	CASSLVGTNLAYEQYF
TRBV6-1	TRBJ1-2	NA	TGTGCCAGCAGTACCAGGGGCGGCTACACCTTC	CASSTRGGYTF
TRBV28	TRBJ1-5	TRBD1	TGTGCCAGCAGTCTTGTTCTAACAGGGGGCCGAAGCAATCAGCCCCAGCATTTT	CASSLVLTGGRSNQPQHF
TRBV9	TRBJ1-2	TRBD1	TGTGCCAGCAGCGCCGAAACCTCCGGGACAGGGGGCGTCGGGAACTATGGCTACACCTTC	CASSAETSGTGGVGNYGYTF
TRBV7-9	TRBJ2-7	NA	TGTGCCAGCAGCTTAGCTAGACAGATCGACGAGCAGTACTTC	CASSLARQIDEQYF
TRBV30	TRBJ1-1	TRBD1	TGTGCCTGGAGTGCCATCCGGACAGGGCCGAACACTGAAGCTTTCTTT	CAWSAIRTGPNTEAFF
TRBV7-6	TRBJ1-5	NA	TGTGCCAGCAGCTTAGGAGGGGGAACAGGGCCGTCTCAGCCCCAGCATTTT	CASSLGGGTGPSQPQHF
TRBV6-1	TRBJ1-2	NA	TGTGCCAGCAGTGAAGGCGGCGGGCCCTATGGCTACACCTTC	CASSEGGGPYGYTF
TRBV9	TRBJ2-2	NA	TGTGCCAGCAGCGGTGACATCTTACGGAACACCGGGGAGCTGTTTTTT	CASSGDILRNTGELFF
TRBV6-5	TRBJ2-7	TRBD1	TGTGCCAGCTTGGACAGGGGGGCCTACGAGCAGTACTTC	CASLDRGAYEQYF
TRBV30	TRBJ1-2	NA	TGTGCCTGGAGCCTGACAGCAGGCTATGGCTACACCTTC	CAWSLTAGYGYTF
TRBV5-8	TRBJ1-2	TRBD1	TGTGCCAGCAGCCGACGATTCGACAGGGGGCGCGACTATGGCTACACCTTC	CASSRRFDRGRDYGYTF
TRBV30	TRBJ1-5	TRBD1	TGTGCCTGGACCAAGACAGGGGGCGCGGGAAGCAATCAGCCCCAGCATTTT	CAWTKTGGAGSNQPQHF
TRBV2	TRBJ1-1	NA	TGTGCCAGCAGTATCGCGGCAATGAACACTGAAGCTTTCTTT	CASSIAAMNTEAFF
TRBV14	TRBJ1-2	NA	TGTGCCAGCAGCCAAGGACAGCTCTATGGCTACACCTTC	CASSQGQLYGYTF
TRBV4-2	TRBJ1-3	TRBD1	TGTGCCAGCAGCCAAGATCAGGGGGCGACTGGAAACACCATATATTTT	CASSQDQGATGNTIYF
TRBV19	TRBJ2-5	NA	TGTGCCACCCGGTACCAAGAGACCCAGTACTTC	CATRYQETQYF
TRBV2	TRBJ2-1	NA	TGTGCCAGCGTATACGAGGGTGAGCAGTTCTTC	CASVYEGEQFF
TRBV14	TRBJ1-6	NA	TGTGCCAGCAGCCATCCCGGCGGAGGGAGGTCACCCCTCCACTTT	CASSHPGGGRSPLHF
TRBV7-8	TRBJ2-3	NA	TGTGCCAGCAGCTTAGTCCGCGGGCGCACAGATACGCAGTATTTT	CASSLVRGRTDTQYF
TRBV7-2	TRBJ2-1	TRBD2	TGTGCCAGCAGCCTCGGCCGGGGACTAGCGAATGAGCAGTTCTTC	CASSLGRGLANEQFF
TRBV18	TRBJ1-1	NA	TGTGCCAGCTCACCGAGTCGAGGGATTGAAGCTTTCTTT	CASSPSRGIEAFF
TRBV18	TRBJ2-1	TRBD2	TGTGCCAGCTCACCACGGACTAGCGGGGGCACCTACAATGAGCAGTTCTTC	CASSPRTSGGTYNEQFF
TRBV30	TRBJ1-2	TRBD1	TGTGCCTGGAAGCGGACAGGGGTTTTCTATGGCTACACCTTC	CAWKRTGVFYGYTF
TRBV19	TRBJ2-5	NA	TGTGCCAGTAGTAAATGGCTGGCGGACCAAGAGACCCAGTACTTC	CASSKWLADQETQYF
TRBV2	TRBJ1-1	NA	TGTGCCAGCAGGAAACAGGGCATGAACACTGAAGCTTTCTTT	CASRKQGMNTEAFF
TRBV15	TRBJ2-1	NA	TGTGCCACCAGCAGAGATAGAGGGGTTACAGGGAACAAGTTCTTC	CATSRDRGVTGNKFF